The 22 T cell receptor beta chains reported below all come from one sample, sequenced in a study of beta chain features in type 1 diabetes. Expressed TCRB transcripts were sequenced after all isolated RNA was converted to cDNA. This table comes from immunoSEQ multiplex PCR, and its TCRdb copy is limited to in-frame clones, with some not included. The table includes roughly 500,000 clones, around 28% detected once. What was sequenced was naive CD4+ T cells from blood. These receptors all stem from a man aged 18-30 years in good health.

This chain joins TRBV10-3 and TRBJ2-1; TRBD2 matches at 10 bases. Trimming cost V 4 bases and J 7 bases; bases outside gene matches: 13. CDR1 is ENHRY, CDR2 SYGVKD, per germline. This CDR3 spans 17 amino acids. CDR3 bases: TGTGCCATCAGTGCCCCGGTTCGACTAGCGGGCCTTAATGAGCAGTTCTTC. Translated, it gives CAISAPVRLAGLNEQFF.

The gene calls are TRBV4-1 and TRBJ2-7; unclear D gene. Trimming took 0 bases from V and 5 from J, leaving 8 bases between them. The CDR3 length is 13 residues. CDR1 is MGHRA and CDR2 is YSYEKL in the germline V gene. CDR3 nucleotides: TGCGCCAGCAGCCAAGATCGCGAAGACGAGCAGTACTTC. Translating it yields CASSQDREDEQYF.

V and J are TRBV20-1 and TRBJ1-2; D is undetermined. Trimming left V 3 bases short and J 2 bases short, with 4 bases between. Looked up from germline, CDR1 is DFQATT and CDR2 is SNEGSKA (reference sequence). The CDR3 runs to 11 residues. The CDR3 reads CSARENYGYTF. The CDR3 coding sequence is TGCAGTGCTAGGGAGAACTATGGCTACACCTTC.

In this sample, this clone turned up a few times. The V call is TRBV6-1, the J call TRBJ2-1; D not resolved. Germline loops: CDR1 MNHNS, CDR2 SASEGT. Trimming removed 6 bases at V and 8 bases at J, with 11 bases between. The CDR3 sequence is 12 residues long. DNA for the CDR3: TGTGCCAGCAGCCCGGTTCCAGATGAGCAGTTCTTC. Translating it yields CASSPVPDEQFF.

This chain uses TRBV5-1 with TRBJ1-5; D might be TRBD1 (5 bases). The CDR3 consists of 15 residues. Germline assignment: CDR1 SGHRS and CDR2 YFSETQ. The ends were cut back, 0 bases at V and 3 bases at J, with 10 bases in the middle. CDR3 nucleotide sequence: TGCGCCAGCAGCTTGGTCGACAGCTCCAATCAGCCCCAGCATTTT. It codes for CASSLVDSSNQPQHF.

In this sample, this clone turned up a few times. V is TRBV11-2 and J is TRBJ2-3; tentatively, D is TRBD1 (5 bases). V gave up 1 base and J gave up 6 bases, with 11 bases separating them. In germline, CDR1 is SGHAT, CDR2 FQNNGV. This CDR3 has 14 amino acids. CDR3 protein: CASSLARVMDTQYF. The CDR3 DNA reads as TGTGCCAGCAGCTTAGCCAGGGTTATGGATACGCAGTATTTT.

The chain has TRBV5-1 and TRBJ2-7; D remains unclear. V was cut by 1 base and J by 7 bases, with 6 bases left in between. Germline lookup yields CDR1 SGHRS and CDR2 YFSETQ. The CDR3 loop spans 11 amino acids. The CDR3 DNA sequence: TGCGCCAGCAGCTTGCTAAGAGAGCAGTACTTC. Its protein is CASSLLREQYF.

V gene TRBV6-5 combines with J gene TRBJ1-1, with 9 bases that match TRBD1. The CDR3 extends over 15 amino acids. V lost 11 bases to trimming and J lost 1 base; unmatched junction nucleotides: 11. Germline V gene lookup returns CDR1 MNHEY and CDR2 SVGAGI. CDR3 loop: CAAAVWGQGNTEAFF. CDR3 nucleotides: TGTGCCGCAGCGGTGTGGGGACAGGGGAACACTGAAGCTTTCTTT.

This clone was detected a few times. The V and J genes are TRBV7-9 and TRBJ2-1; D is unclear. Trimming removed 2 bases at V and 0 bases at J, with 8 bases between. Germline V gene data show CDR1 as SEHNR and CDR2 as FQNEAQ (reference sequence). This CDR3 comprises 15 residues. CDR3 region: CASSLISSSYNEQFF. The CDR3 DNA follows: TGTGCCAGCAGCTTAATTTCGAGCTCCTACAATGAGCAGTTCTTC.

This clone was recorded a few times. V gene TRBV27 combines with J gene TRBJ1-4; no clear D gene. Germline V gives CDR1 MNHEY, CDR2 SMNVEV (reference sequence). V was cut by 8 bases and J by 1 base, with 8 bases left in between. CDR3 length: 13 residues. The CDR3 protein is CASGRVTNEKLFF. The CDR3 coding sequence is TGTGCCAGCGGAAGGGTAACTAATGAAAAACTGTTTTTT.

The chain links TRBV11-2 to TRBJ2-7, with 13 positions matching TRBD2. Looked up from germline, CDR1 is SGHAT and CDR2 is FQNNGV. The CDR3 extends over 16 amino acids. The junction had 10 bases not matched to a gene; V was cut back by 7 bases and J by 4 bases. The CDR3 sequence is CASTLKWTSGGYEQYF. CDR3 in DNA: TGTGCCAGCACCTTGAAGTGGACTAGCGGGGGTTACGAGCAGTACTTC.

The chain employs TRBV14 and TRBJ2-2; 9 bases align to TRBD2. CDR1 is SGHDN and CDR2 is FVKESK in the germline V gene. Trimming removed 3 bases from V and 0 bases from J; junction bases left unmatched: 2. CDR3 length: 16 residues. Here the CDR3 DNA reads TGTGCCAGCAGCCAGCGACTAGCGGCGAACACCGGGGAGCTGTTTTTT. Translated: CASSQRLAANTGELFF.

This clone showed up just a few times. V is TRBV25-1 and J is TRBJ2-1; 10 bases line up with TRBD1. Germline values: CDR1 MGHDK, CDR2 SYGVNS. This CDR3 contains 17 residues. The trim removed 5 bases at V and 4 bases at J, leaving 11 bases unmatched. The CDR3 nucleotides read TGTGCCAGCAGTCCCAGTTCGGGGACAGGGGCATACAATGAGCAGTTCTTC. Residues: CASSPSSGTGAYNEQFF.

The chain recombines TRBV7-9 with TRBJ1-1; D is perhaps TRBD1 (6 bases). Germline V gene lookup returns CDR1 SEHNR and CDR2 FQNEAQ (reference sequence). This CDR3 is built from 15 residues. Trimming took 3 bases from V and 1 from J, leaving 12 bases between them. The CDR3 coding sequence is TGTGCCAGCAGCTTGACAGGTAGAGAGAACACTGAAGCTTTCTTT. As protein: CASSLTGRENTEAFF.

The sample holds a few counts of this clone. The chain links TRBV27 to TRBJ1-2; 10 positions match TRBD1. Germline trimming cut 3 bases from V and 8 bases from J; bases unmatched to any gene: 6. Germline CDR1 is MNHEY and CDR2 is SMNVEV (reference sequence). The CDR3 loop spans 14 amino acids. Here the CDR3 reads CASSFRDRGSGYTF. CDR3 sequence (DNA): TGTGCCAGCAGTTTCCGGGACAGGGGTAGCGGCTACACCTTC.

V is TRBV30 and J is TRBJ2-7, with TRBD1 matching 7 bases. Trimming at V came to 3 bases and at J to 6 bases, leaving 8 bases not matched to a gene. The CDR3 spans 13 residues. CDR1 is GTSNPN and CDR2 is SVGIG in the germline V gene (reference sequence). CDR3 in DNA: TGTGCCTGGAGCGAGACAGGGTTGGTCGAGCAGTACTTC. Translated: CAWSETGLVEQYF.

The V gene is TRBV7-9, the J gene TRBJ2-7; possible D gene TRBD1, 6 bases. Looked up from germline, CDR1 is SEHNR and CDR2 is FQNEAQ (reference sequence). The V gene lost 7 bases and the J gene lost 1 base, with 11 bases spanning the gap. This CDR3 contains 13 residues. The CDR3 nucleotides are TGTGCCAGCAACATACAGGGATCCTACGAGCAGTACTTC. Amino acids: CASNIQGSYEQYF.

The V call is TRBV30, the J call TRBJ2-3; 12 bases agree with TRBD1. J lost 4 bases, V lost 8 bases, and 7 bases had no gene match. Germline loops: CDR1 GTSNPN, CDR2 SVGIG (reference sequence). The CDR3 is 14 amino acids. The CDR3 reads CARIGTGGADTQYF. For the CDR3, the DNA is TGTGCCCGGATCGGGACAGGGGGCGCAGATACGCAGTATTTT.

J is TRBJ2-3 and V is TRBV2; TRBD2 aligns across 8 bases. The V gene's germline CDR1 is SNHLY and CDR2 FYNNEI. The CDR3 is 14 residues long. V shed 6 bases, J shed 1 base, and the junction held 3 bases outside the gene matches. Written as DNA, the CDR3 is TGTGCCAGCAGCTCACTAGCGGGCACAGATACGCAGTATTTT. Amino acids: CASSSLAGTDTQYF.

As to this clone: Other DNA sequences in the sample encode the same CDR3. The chain links TRBV9 to TRBJ2-1; D may be TRBD2 (6 bases). Germline CDR1 reads SGDLS; CDR2 reads YYNGEE. The CDR3 is 13 amino acids. The V gene lost 0 bases and the J gene lost 7 bases, with 8 bases spanning the gap. The CDR3 bases are TGTGCCAGCAGCGTAGCCGGGAGTAATGAGCAGTTCTTC. It is translated as CASSVAGSNEQFF.

This clone was counted only a few times. V is TRBV4-2 and J is TRBJ1-2; D ambiguous. With 0 bases removed from V and 4 bases from J, the gap between germline ends came to 9 bases. CDR1 LGHNA and CDR2 YNFKEQ come from the germline V gene. The CDR3 runs to 14 residues. This CDR3 is CASSQEQQFYGYTF. The CDR3 region has the DNA TGTGCCAGCAGCCAAGAACAACAGTTCTATGGCTACACCTTC.

The chain couples TRBV7-9 to TRBJ2-3, with D tentatively TRBD1 (6 bases). The V gene's germline CDR1 is SEHNR and CDR2 FQNEAQ (reference sequence). V shed 3 bases and J shed 4 bases, with 8 bases lying between them. CDR3 length equals 13 residues. CDR3 in DNA: TGTGCCAGCAGCTTCACAGGGTCAGATACGCAGTATTTT. Its translation: CASSFTGSDTQYF.